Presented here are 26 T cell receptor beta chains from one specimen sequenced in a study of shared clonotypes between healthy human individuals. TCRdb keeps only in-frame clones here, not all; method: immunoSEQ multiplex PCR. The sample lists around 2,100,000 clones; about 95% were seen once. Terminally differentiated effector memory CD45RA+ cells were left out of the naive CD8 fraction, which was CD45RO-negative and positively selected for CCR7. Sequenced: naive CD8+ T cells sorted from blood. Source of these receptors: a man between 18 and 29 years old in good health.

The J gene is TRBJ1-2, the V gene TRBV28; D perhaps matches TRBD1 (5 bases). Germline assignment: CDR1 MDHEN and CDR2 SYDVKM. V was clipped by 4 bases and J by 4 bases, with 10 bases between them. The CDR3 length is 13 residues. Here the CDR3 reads CASSSGAGYGYTF. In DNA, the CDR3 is TGTGCCAGCAGTTCCGGGGCGGGCTATGGCTACACCTTC.

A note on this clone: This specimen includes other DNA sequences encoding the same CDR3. The CDR3 DNA reads as TGTGCCAGCAGCCTGGGACTAGCGGGAGACAATGAGCAGTTCTTC. Its translation is CASSLGLAGDNEQFF. The gene calls are TRBV13 and TRBJ2-1, with 14 bases that match TRBD2. Per the germline V gene, CDR1 is PRHDT and CDR2 is FYEKMQ (reference sequence). The CDR3 covers 15 residues. V was pared by 5 bases and J by 5 bases, with 2 bases of the junction left unmatched.

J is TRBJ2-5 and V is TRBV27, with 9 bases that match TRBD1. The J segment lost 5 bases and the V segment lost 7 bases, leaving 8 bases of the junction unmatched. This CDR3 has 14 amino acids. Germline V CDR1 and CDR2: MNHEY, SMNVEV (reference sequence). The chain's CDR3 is CASKTGGLGETQYF. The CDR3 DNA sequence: TGTGCCAGCAAAACAGGGGGCTTAGGGGAGACCCAGTACTTC.

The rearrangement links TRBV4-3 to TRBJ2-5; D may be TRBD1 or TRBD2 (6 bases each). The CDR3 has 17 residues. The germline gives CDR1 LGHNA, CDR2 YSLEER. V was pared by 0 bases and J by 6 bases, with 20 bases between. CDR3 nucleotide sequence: TGCGCCAGCAGCCAAGACCTCCCTAACCGGGGGCCCAAGACCCAGTACTTC. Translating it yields CASSQDLPNRGPKTQYF.

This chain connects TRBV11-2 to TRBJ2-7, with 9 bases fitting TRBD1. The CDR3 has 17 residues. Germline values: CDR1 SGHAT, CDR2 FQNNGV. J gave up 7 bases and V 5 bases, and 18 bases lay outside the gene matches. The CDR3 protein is CASSDSPYRDRVGEQYF. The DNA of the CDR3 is TGTGCCAGCAGCGACTCCCCCTATCGGGACAGGGTTGGGGAGCAGTACTTC.

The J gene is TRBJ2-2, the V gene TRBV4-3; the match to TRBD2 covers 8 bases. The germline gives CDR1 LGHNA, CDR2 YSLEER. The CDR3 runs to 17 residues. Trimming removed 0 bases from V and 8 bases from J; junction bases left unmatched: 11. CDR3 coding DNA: TGCGCCAGCAGCCAAGAGACAGCCGGGACGGGAGGGGGGGAGCTGTTTTTT. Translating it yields CASSQETAGTGGGELFF.

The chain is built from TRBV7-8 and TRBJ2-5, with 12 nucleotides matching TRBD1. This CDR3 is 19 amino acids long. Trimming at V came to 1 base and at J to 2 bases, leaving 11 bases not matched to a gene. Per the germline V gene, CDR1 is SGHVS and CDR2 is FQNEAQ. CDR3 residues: CASSLVPGQGAHPQETQYF. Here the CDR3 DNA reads TGTGCCAGCAGCTTAGTTCCGGGACAGGGGGCCCACCCACAAGAGACCCAGTACTTC. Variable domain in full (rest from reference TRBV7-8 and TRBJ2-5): GAGVSQSPRYKVAKRGQDVALRCDPISGHVSLFWYQQALGQGPEFLTYFQNEAQLDKSGLPSDRFFAERPEGSVSTLKIQRTQQEDSAVYLCASSLVPGQGAHPQETQYFGPGTRLLVL.

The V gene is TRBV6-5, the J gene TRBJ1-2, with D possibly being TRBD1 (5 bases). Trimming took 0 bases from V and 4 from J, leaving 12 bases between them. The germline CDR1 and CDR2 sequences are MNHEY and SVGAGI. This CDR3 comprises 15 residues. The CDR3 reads CASSYSGTQSYGYTF. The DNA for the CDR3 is TGTGCCAGCAGTTACTCTGGGACTCAGAGCTATGGCTACACCTTC.

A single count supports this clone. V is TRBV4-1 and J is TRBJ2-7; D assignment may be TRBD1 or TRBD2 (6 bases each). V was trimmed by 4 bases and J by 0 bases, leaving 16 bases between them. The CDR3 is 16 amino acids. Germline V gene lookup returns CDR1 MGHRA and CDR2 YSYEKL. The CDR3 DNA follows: TGCGCCAGCAGCCCCTTATGGGGGGCCACCTCCTACGAGCAGTACTTC. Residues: CASSPLWGATSYEQYF.

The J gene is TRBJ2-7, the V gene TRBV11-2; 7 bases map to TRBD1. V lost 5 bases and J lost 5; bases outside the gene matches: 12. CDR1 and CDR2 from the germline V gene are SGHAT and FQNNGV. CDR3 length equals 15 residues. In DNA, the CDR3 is TGTGCCAGCAGCACCCCGAAGACAGGGCTCAACGAGCAGTACTTC. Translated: CASSTPKTGLNEQYF.

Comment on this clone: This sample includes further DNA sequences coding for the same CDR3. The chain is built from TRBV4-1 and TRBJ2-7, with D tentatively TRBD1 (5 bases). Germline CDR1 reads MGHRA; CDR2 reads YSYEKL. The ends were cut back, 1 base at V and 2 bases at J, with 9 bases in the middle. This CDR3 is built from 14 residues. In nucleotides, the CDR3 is TGCGCCAGCAGCCAAGTTCAGGGAACCTACGAGCAGTACTTC. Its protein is CASSQVQGTYEQYF.

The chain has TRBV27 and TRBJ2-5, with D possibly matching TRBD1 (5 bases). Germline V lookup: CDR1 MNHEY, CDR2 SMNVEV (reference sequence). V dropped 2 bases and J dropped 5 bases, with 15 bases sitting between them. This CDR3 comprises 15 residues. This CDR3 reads CASSLMFARVETQYF. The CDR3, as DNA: TGTGCCAGCAGTTTAATGTTTGCCAGGGTCGAGACCCAGTACTTC.

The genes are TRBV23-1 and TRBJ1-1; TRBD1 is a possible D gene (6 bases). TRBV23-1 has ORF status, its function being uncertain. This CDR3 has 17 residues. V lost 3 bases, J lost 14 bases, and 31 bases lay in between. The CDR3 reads CASSHPLPPGRGPWVFF. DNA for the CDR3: TGCGCCAGCAGTCATCCCCTCCCACCGGGCCGGGGGCCGTGGGTGTTCTTT.

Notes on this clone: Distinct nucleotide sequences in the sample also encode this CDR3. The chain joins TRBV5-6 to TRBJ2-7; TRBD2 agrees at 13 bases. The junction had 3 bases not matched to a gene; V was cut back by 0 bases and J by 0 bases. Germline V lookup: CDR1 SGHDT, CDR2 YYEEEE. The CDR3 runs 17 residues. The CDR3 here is CASSLGLAGGSSYEQYF. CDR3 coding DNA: TGTGCCAGCAGCTTGGGACTAGCGGGGGGTAGCTCCTACGAGCAGTACTTC. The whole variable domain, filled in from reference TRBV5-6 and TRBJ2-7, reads DAGVTQSPTHLIKTRGQQVTLRCSPKSGHDTVSWYQQALGQGPQFIFQYYEEEERQRGNFPDRFSGHQFPNYSSELNVNALLLGDSALYLCASSLGLAGGSSYEQYFGPGTRLTVT.

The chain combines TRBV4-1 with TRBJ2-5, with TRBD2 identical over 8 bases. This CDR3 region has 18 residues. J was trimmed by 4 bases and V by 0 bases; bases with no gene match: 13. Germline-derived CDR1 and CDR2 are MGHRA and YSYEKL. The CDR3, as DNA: TGCGCCAGCAGCCAAGAAGATAGGCGGGGGGCCTTGGGAGAGACCCAGTACTTC. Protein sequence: CASSQEDRRGALGETQYF.

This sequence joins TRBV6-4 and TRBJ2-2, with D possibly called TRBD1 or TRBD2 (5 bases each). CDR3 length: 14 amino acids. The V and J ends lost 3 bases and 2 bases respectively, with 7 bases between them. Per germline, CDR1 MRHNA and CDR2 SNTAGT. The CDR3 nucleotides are TGTGCCAGCAGTGAGGGACCTAACACCGGGGAGCTGTTTTTT. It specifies CASSEGPNTGELFF.

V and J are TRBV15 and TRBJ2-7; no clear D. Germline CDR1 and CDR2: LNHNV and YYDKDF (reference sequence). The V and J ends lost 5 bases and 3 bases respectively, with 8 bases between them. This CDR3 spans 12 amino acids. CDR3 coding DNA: TGTGCCACCAGCGAGCTCGGCTACGAGCAGTACTTC. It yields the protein CATSELGYEQYF.

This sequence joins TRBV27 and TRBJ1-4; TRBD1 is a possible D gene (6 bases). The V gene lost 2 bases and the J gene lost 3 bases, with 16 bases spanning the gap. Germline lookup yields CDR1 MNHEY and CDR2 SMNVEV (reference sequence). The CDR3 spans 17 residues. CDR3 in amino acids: CASSLTYGGLANEKLFF. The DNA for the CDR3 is TGTGCCAGCAGTTTAACCTATGGGGGGCTGGCTAATGAAAAACTGTTTTTT.

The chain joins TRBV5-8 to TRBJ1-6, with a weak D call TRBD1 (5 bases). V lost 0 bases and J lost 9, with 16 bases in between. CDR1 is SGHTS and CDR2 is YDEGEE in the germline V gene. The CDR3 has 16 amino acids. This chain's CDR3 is CASSLGGGEGFSPLHF. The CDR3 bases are TGTGCCAGCAGCTTGGGGGGCGGTGAGGGGTTTTCACCCCTCCACTTT.

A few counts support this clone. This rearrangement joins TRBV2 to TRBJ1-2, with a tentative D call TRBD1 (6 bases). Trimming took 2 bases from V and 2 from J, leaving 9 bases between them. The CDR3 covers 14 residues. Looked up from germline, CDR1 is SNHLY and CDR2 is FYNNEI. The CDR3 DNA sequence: TGTGCCAGCAGTGAATTAGGGGGGAACTATGGCTACACCTTC. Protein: CASSELGGNYGYTF.

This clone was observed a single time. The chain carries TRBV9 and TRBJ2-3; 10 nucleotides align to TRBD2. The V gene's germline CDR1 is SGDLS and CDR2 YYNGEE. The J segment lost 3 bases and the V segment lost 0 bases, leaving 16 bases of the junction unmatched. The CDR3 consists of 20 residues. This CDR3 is CASSVGYLAGELLRTDTQYF. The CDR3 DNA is TGTGCCAGCAGCGTAGGGTACCTAGCGGGAGAACTACTCCGAACAGATACGCAGTATTTT.

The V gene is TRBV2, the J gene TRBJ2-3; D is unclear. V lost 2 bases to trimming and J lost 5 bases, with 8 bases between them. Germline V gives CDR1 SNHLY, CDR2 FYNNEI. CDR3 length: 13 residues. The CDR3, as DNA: TGTGCCAGCAGTGAATTAGCTGGAGATACGCAGTATTTT. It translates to CASSELAGDTQYF.

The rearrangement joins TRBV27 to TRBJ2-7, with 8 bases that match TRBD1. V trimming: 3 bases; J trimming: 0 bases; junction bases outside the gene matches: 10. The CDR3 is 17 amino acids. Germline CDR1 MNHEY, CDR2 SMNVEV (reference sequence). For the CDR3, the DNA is TGTGCCAGCAGTTTGTCTCATGGACAGGGCAGCTCCTACGAGCAGTACTTC. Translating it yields CASSLSHGQGSSYEQYF.

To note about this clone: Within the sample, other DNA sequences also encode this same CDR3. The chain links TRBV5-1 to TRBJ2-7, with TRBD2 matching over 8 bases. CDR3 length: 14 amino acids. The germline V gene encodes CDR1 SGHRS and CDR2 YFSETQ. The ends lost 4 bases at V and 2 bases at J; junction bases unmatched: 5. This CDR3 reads CASSASGGAYEQYF. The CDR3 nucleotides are TGCGCCAGCAGCGCCAGCGGGGGAGCCTACGAGCAGTACTTC. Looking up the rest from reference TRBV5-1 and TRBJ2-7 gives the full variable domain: KAGVTQTPRYLIKTRGQQVTLSCSPISGHRSVSWYQQTPGQGLQFLFEYFSETQRNKGNFPGRFSGRQFSNSRSEMNVSTLELGDSALYLCASSASGGAYEQYFGPGTRLTVT.

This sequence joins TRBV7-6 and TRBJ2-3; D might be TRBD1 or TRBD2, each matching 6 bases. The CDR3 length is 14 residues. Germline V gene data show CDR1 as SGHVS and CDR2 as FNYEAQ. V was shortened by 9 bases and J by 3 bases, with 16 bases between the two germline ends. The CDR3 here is CASSLGGRTDTQYF. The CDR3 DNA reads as TGTGCCAGTAGCCTAGGGGGGAGGACAGATACGCAGTATTTT.

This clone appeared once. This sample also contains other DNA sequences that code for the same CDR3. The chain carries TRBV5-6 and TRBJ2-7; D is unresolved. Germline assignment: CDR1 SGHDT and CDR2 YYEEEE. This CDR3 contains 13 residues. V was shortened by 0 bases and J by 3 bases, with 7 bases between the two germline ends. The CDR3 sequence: CASSLDLDYEQYF. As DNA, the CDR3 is TGTGCCAGCAGCTTGGATTTAGACTACGAGCAGTACTTC.